These 29 T cell receptor beta chains originate from one sample sequenced in a study of identical twins. TCRdb reprocessed the 5' RACE reads via MiXCR and lists one record per CDR3 protein. Among 550,000 to 800,000 distinct CDR3 sequences listed, about 7.1% were seen once. The same specimen was also included in a second study, on yellow fever vaccine responses in identical twins.

The source material was PBMCs. These receptors came from a woman aged 18-29 years in good health.

In this sample, this clonotype turned up once. The chain combines TRBV5-6 with TRBJ2-2, with D uncertain. The CDR3 has 14 residues. Between the trimmed V and J ends, which lost 7 bases and 7 bases, there was a span of 17 bases. Germline values: CDR1 SGHDT, CDR2 YYEEEE. The CDR3 loop is CASGPELIGGELFF. CDR3 DNA: TGTGCCAGCGGCCCCGAGCTCATAGGCGGGGAGCTGTTTTTT.

This clonotype was found many times. This rearrangement joins TRBV12-3 or TRBV12-4 to TRBJ1-1; D gene ambiguous. This CDR3 contains 11 residues. Trimming shortened V by 7 bases and J by 7 bases, and 10 bases separated the two germline ends. This CDR3 is CASNVGNEAFF. The CDR3 DNA follows: TGTGCCAGCAACGTGGGTAATGAAGCTTTCTTT.

This clonotype was detected a few times. The gene calls are TRBV11-1 and TRBJ2-7, with 11 bases identical to TRBD2. This CDR3 has 18 residues. From germline, CDR1 is SGHAT and CDR2 FQDESV (reference sequence). J lost 2 bases, V lost 4 bases, and 13 bases had no gene match. CDR3 region: CASSSSGDGTSGTYEQYF. CDR3 nucleotides: TGTGCCAGCAGCTCTAGTGGGGATGGGACTAGCGGAACCTACGAGCAGTACTTC.

This clonotype has just a few counts. This chain links TRBV11-3 with TRBJ2-5; D might be TRBD2 (6 bases). CDR1 SGHNT and CDR2 YENEEA come from the germline V gene. V was shortened by 0 bases and J by 2 bases, with 10 bases between the two germline ends. CDR3 length: 15 amino acids. The CDR3 region has the DNA TGTGCCAGCAGCTTAGACAATAGCGGACAAGAGACCCAGTACTTC. It is translated as CASSLDNSGQETQYF. Combining the CDR3 with reference TRBV11-3 and TRBJ2-5 gives the whole variable domain EAGVVQSPRYKIIEKKQPVAFWCNPISGHNTLYWYLQNLGQGPELLIRYENEEAVDDSQLPKDRFSAERLKGVDSTLKIQPAELGDSAVYLCASSLDNSGQETQYFGPGTRLLVL.

This clonotype has a count of ten or more. This chain connects TRBV6-1 to TRBJ2-1, with 12 bases aligning to TRBD2. CDR3 length: 15 residues. Germline values: CDR1 MNHNS, CDR2 SASEGT. J gave up 7 bases and V 2 bases, and 3 bases lay outside the gene matches. The CDR3 sequence: CASSELAGGRNEQFF. The CDR3 DNA reads TGTGCCAGCAGTGAACTAGCGGGGGGGCGTAATGAGCAGTTCTTC.

The rearrangement joins TRBV5-5 to TRBJ2-7, with 9 bases identical to TRBD1. V dropped 9 bases and J dropped 5; count of bases not matched to a gene: 12. This CDR3 contains 14 residues. Germline V gene sequence: CDR1 SGHKS, CDR2 YYEKEE (reference sequence). DNA for the CDR3: TGTGCCACCAGGAGGACAGGGGAAATAAACGAGCAGTACTTC. Amino acids: CATRRTGEINEQYF. The whole variable domain, remainder taken from reference TRBV5-5 and TRBJ2-7, is DAGVTQSPTHLIKTRGQQVTLRCSPISGHKSVSWYQQVLGQGPQFIFQYYEKEERGRGNFPDRFSARQFPNYSSELNVNALLLGDSALYLCATRRTGEINEQYFGPGTRLTVT.

This clonotype has just a few counts. The CDR3 spells CASSLTPSGYEQYF. Here the CDR3 DNA reads TGTGCCAGCAGCTTAACCCCGTCTGGCTACGAGCAGTACTTC. The rearrangement uses TRBV7-3 and TRBJ2-7; D is uncertain. CDR3 length: 14 residues. V lost 0 bases and J lost 3, with 9 bases in between. The germline V gene has CDR1 SGHTA and CDR2 FQGTGA.

This clonotype was counted at least ten times. The chain employs TRBV4-1 and TRBJ2-1; 8 bases map to TRBD2. CDR3 size: 16 residues. V shed 2 bases and J 2 bases; nucleotides not matched to a gene: 5. Germline V CDR1 and CDR2: MGHRA, YSYEKL. In DNA, the CDR3 is TGCGCCAGCAGCCAAACTAGGCGGGGGGCCTACAATGAGCAGTTCTTC. This gives the protein CASSQTRRGAYNEQFF.

Many counts were recorded for this clonotype. This sequence joins TRBV20-1 and TRBJ1-1; D is unclear. This CDR3 is built from 13 residues. The V gene's germline CDR1 is DFQATT and CDR2 SNEGSKA (reference sequence). Deletions cut 0 bases from V and 1 base from J, with 6 bases between. CDR3 nucleotide sequence: TGCAGTGCTAGAGATCCGGGGAACACTGAAGCTTTCTTT. It yields the protein CSARDPGNTEAFF.

V gene TRBV20-1 combines with J gene TRBJ2-7; 9 positions agree with TRBD2. V lost 2 bases to trimming and J lost 7 bases; unmatched junction nucleotides: 6. The CDR3 runs to 13 residues. In germline, CDR1 is DFQATT, CDR2 SNEGSKA (reference sequence). The CDR3 reads CSARLSGGIEQYV. CDR3 DNA sequence: TGCAGTGCTAGACTCAGCGGGGGGATTGAGCAGTACGTC.

The chain is built from TRBV6-4 and TRBJ1-3; no reliable D call. V was trimmed by 4 bases and J by 4 bases, leaving 8 bases between them. Germline CDR1 reads MRHNA; CDR2 reads SNTAGT. The CDR3 loop spans 13 amino acids. The CDR3 reads CASSVGDGNTIYF. The CDR3 DNA reads as TGTGCCAGCAGTGTAGGTGACGGAAACACCATATATTTT.

This chain links TRBV6-1 with TRBJ2-2; 7 bases are a match to TRBD1. The CDR3 is 15 amino acids. The trim removed 5 bases at V and 5 bases at J, leaving 8 bases unmatched. The germline CDR1 and CDR2 sequences are MNHNS and SASEGT. For the CDR3, the DNA is TGTGCCAGCAGTAAACGACAGGGAACGACCGGGGAGCTGTTTTTT. Protein product: CASSKRQGTTGELFF.

This rearrangement joins TRBV7-2 to TRBJ2-3; 12 bases are a match to TRBD2. The germline V gene has CDR1 SGHTA and CDR2 FQGNSA. The CDR3 is 17 residues long. V trimming: 2 bases; J trimming: 2 bases; junction bases outside the gene matches: 5. CDR3 in amino acids: CASSLTRTSGATDTQYF. The CDR3 DNA reads TGTGCCAGCAGCTTAACCCGGACTAGCGGGGCCACAGATACGCAGTATTTT.

This clonotype was detected ten times or more. This rearrangement joins TRBV10-3 to TRBJ2-6, with 8 bases lining up with TRBD1. The CDR3 has 17 residues. The germline CDR1 and CDR2 sequences are ENHRY and SYGVKD. The ends lost 4 bases at V and 0 bases at J; junction bases unmatched: 5. CDR3 amino acids: CAISARDRNSGANVLTF. DNA for the CDR3: TGTGCCATCAGTGCCCGGGACAGGAACTCTGGGGCCAACGTCCTGACTTTC.

The table lists this clonotype with many counts. The J gene is TRBJ2-3, the V gene TRBV7-9; D might be TRBD1 (5 bases). Trimming left V 1 base short and J 6 bases short, with 8 bases between. This CDR3 spans 13 amino acids. Germline V CDR1 and CDR2: SEHNR, FQNEAQ (reference sequence). CDR3 sequence: CASSLDGADTQYF. The CDR3 DNA is TGTGCCAGCAGCTTAGATGGGGCTGATACGCAGTATTTT.

The chain carries TRBV27 and TRBJ2-1; 7 nucleotides agree with TRBD2. V was pared by 6 bases and J by 4 bases, with 3 bases of the junction left unmatched. This CDR3 has 13 residues. Germline lookup yields CDR1 MNHEY and CDR2 SMNVEV (reference sequence). In nucleotides, the CDR3 is TGTGCCAGCAGACTAGCGAGGTACAATGAGCAGTTCTTC. As protein: CASRLARYNEQFF.

V usage is TRBV28 and J usage is TRBJ2-1, with D maybe TRBD2 (6 bases). The germline V gene encodes CDR1 MDHEN and CDR2 SYDVKM. This CDR3 is 15 amino acids long. Trimming pared 8 bases from V and 2 bases from J, leaving 16 bases between. The CDR3 loop is CASLRGGEAYNEQFF. DNA of the CDR3: TGTGCCAGCCTCCGAGGTGGGGAGGCCTACAATGAGCAGTTCTTC.

This clonotype was seen repeatedly, ten times or more. For the CDR3, the DNA is TGTGCCAGCAGTCTCCGACTAGCGGGGGGATCTAGCACAGATACGCAGTATTTT. This translates into CASSLRLAGGSSTDTQYF. The genes are TRBV12-3 or TRBV12-4 and TRBJ2-3, with 13 bases that match TRBD2. CDR3 length equals 18 residues. V trimming: 5 bases; J trimming: 0 bases; junction bases outside the gene matches: 8.

This clonotype was found many times. The rearrangement joins TRBV11-2 to TRBJ2-7; D gene ambiguous. This CDR3 has 16 amino acids. Per germline, CDR1 SGHAT and CDR2 FQNNGV. Trimming shortened V by 6 bases and J by 0 bases, and 18 bases separated the two germline ends. The CDR3 reads CASRPLRTSHSYEQYF. The CDR3 nucleotides read TGTGCCAGCAGACCCCTGCGGACCTCCCACTCCTACGAGCAGTACTTC.

This clonotype was seen more than once but under ten times. The chain uses TRBV5-1 and TRBJ1-1, with 8 bases matching TRBD1. CDR3 length equals 16 residues. The junction had 12 bases not matched to a gene; V was cut back by 4 bases and J by 4 bases. Germline V CDR1 and CDR2: SGHRS, YFSETQ. The DNA of the CDR3 is TGCGCCAGCAGCCCCGATGGCCGACAGGGGCCCACTGAAGCTTTCTTT. Translating it yields CASSPDGRQGPTEAFF.

CDR3 protein: CASLAGDTDTQYF. The DNA for the CDR3 is TGTGCCAGCCTAGCGGGAGACACAGATACGCAGTATTTT. The chain is built from TRBV12-3 or TRBV12-4 and TRBJ2-3; TRBD2 agrees at 10 bases. V was pared by 8 bases and J by 2 bases, with 1 base of the junction left unmatched. The CDR3 is 13 amino acids.

This clonotype was seen ten or more times. The gene calls are TRBV9 and TRBJ2-7, with D possibly TRBD2 on 6 matching bases. This CDR3 has 13 amino acids. Trimming left V 4 bases short and J 2 bases short, with 10 bases between. CDR1 SGDLS and CDR2 YYNGEE come from the germline V gene. The CDR3 protein is CASSPDYTYEQYF. The CDR3 bases are TGTGCCAGCAGCCCGGACTATACCTACGAGCAGTACTTC.

This clonotype was detected ten times or more. A read error may produce the germline difference seen at one junction end. This rearrangement joins TRBV5-1 to TRBJ2-1; 11 bases line up with TRBD2. Germline CDR1 reads SGHRS; CDR2 reads YFSETQ. The CDR3 loop spans 15 amino acids. The CDR3 coding sequence is TGTGCCAGCAGTGCCGGACTAGCGGGCTACAATGAGCAGTTCTTC. The encoded protein is CASSAGLAGYNEQFF.

This clonotype was seen repeatedly, ten times or more. The genes are TRBV2 and TRBJ1-1; D perhaps matches TRBD1 (6 bases). The CDR3 is 13 amino acids. The germline V gene has CDR1 SNHLY and CDR2 FYNNEI. Trimming pared 5 bases from V and 5 bases from J, leaving 12 bases between. DNA for the CDR3: TGTGCCAGCAGTCCGGGGGCCGGGACTGAAGCTTTCTTT. This sequence encodes CASSPGAGTEAFF.

The chain couples TRBV7-9 to TRBJ2-7, with D possibly being TRBD2 (7 bases). Germline V gene data show CDR1 as SEHNR and CDR2 as FQNEAQ (reference sequence). The CDR3 sequence is 15 residues long. V lost 4 bases and J lost 5, with 18 bases in between. CDR3 sequence reads: CASSYGRGATDEQYV. CDR3 DNA: TGTGCCAGCAGCTATGGCCGGGGGGCGACCGACGAGCAGTACGTC.

A note on this clonotype: Given a much more abundant clone one base away, this may be a read error. The CDR3 here is CTSSGGGTYNEQFF. The CDR3 DNA follows: TGTACCAGCAGCGGGGGCGGGACCTACAATGAGCAGTTCTTC. The chain joins TRBV6-1 to TRBJ2-1; TRBD2 aligns across 8 bases. CDR1 is MNHNS and CDR2 is SASEGT in the germline V gene. This CDR3 comprises 14 residues.

The chain is built from TRBV28 and TRBJ2-7; D uncertain. This CDR3 has 14 amino acids. Germline assignment: CDR1 MDHEN and CDR2 SYDVKM. With 5 bases removed from V and 2 bases from J, the gap between germline ends came to 13 bases. CDR3 loop: CASSPKGFTYEQYF. The CDR3 DNA is TGTGCCAGCAGTCCAAAGGGATTCACCTACGAGCAGTACTTC.

This clonotype was detected only a few times. This chain joins TRBV12-3 or TRBV12-4 and TRBJ2-5; possibly TRBD1 for D (6 bases). V lost 5 bases to trimming and J lost 1 base, with 26 bases between them. The CDR3 covers 19 residues. CDR3 DNA: TGTGCCAGCAGTCGAAAAGGGATCGGGGACACCACCACCCAAGAGACCCAGTACTTC. This sequence encodes CASSRKGIGDTTTQETQYF.

This clonotype was recorded many times. This chain joins TRBV16 and TRBJ1-1, with 7 positions matching TRBD1. With V trimmed by 5 bases and J by 2 bases, 11 bases remained unmatched. The CDR3 is made up of 16 amino acids. Germline V gene data show CDR1 as KGHSY and CDR2 as FQNENV. The CDR3 here is CASSFDRVKINTEAFF. The CDR3 coding sequence is TGTGCCAGCAGCTTCGACAGGGTAAAAATAAACACTGAAGCTTTCTTT.